The rows below give T cell receptor beta chains drawn from one sample of a study of blood T cell repertoires in COVID-19. TCRdb's copy holds only in-frame clones and misses some; the assay was immunoSEQ multiplex PCR. The repertoire includes about 210,000 clones, more than 75% of them detected once, and approximately 4.3% sits in the top ten. Material: PBMCs or T cells enriched from blood (not recorded which). These receptors came from a man younger than 45 with acute COVID-19. Each CDR3 is given with its conserved first and last residue. Each record gives: CDR3 protein, CDR3 DNA, V gene, J gene, clone size, D gene. D genes are given only for firm matches. Part of the rows lack a size; the others show once, few, many or a class for expanded clones.

CDR3 protein: CASSEFSGSAGGELFF
CDR3 DNA: TGTGCCAGCAGTGAGTTTAGCGGTTCCGCTGGCGGGGAGCTGTTTTTT
V gene: TRBV2
J gene: TRBJ2-2
clone size: -
D gene: -

CDR3 protein: CASSFLSGTGGNNEQFF
CDR3 DNA: TGCGCCAGCAGCTTCTTATCCGGGACAGGGGGGAACAATGAGCAGTTCTTC
V gene: TRBV5-1
J gene: TRBJ2-1
clone size: -
D gene: TRBD1

CDR3 protein: CASRSDRGGRREKLFF
CDR3 DNA: TGTGCAAGTCGCTCCGACAGGGGGGGGCGTCGTGAAAAACTGTTTTTT
V gene: TRBV12-2
J gene: TRBJ1-4
clone size: -
D gene: -

CDR3 protein: CASSAETIISGNTIYF
CDR3 DNA: TGTGCCAGCAGCGCGGAGACTATAATCTCTGGAAACACCATATATTTT
V gene: TRBV9
J gene: TRBJ1-3
clone size: -
D gene: -

CDR3 protein: CASRRAREVGNTIYF
CDR3 DNA: TGTGCCAGCAGGCGAGCTAGGGAGGTTGGAAACACCATATATTTT
V gene: TRBV6-5
J gene: TRBJ1-3
clone size: -
D gene: -

CDR3 protein: CASRQDVNQPQHF
CDR3 DNA: TGTGCCAGCAGACAGGACGTCAATCAGCCCCAGCATTTT
V gene: TRBV2
J gene: TRBJ1-5
clone size: -
D gene: -

CDR3 protein: CASSLSGNNEQFF
CDR3 DNA: TGCGCCAGCAGCTTGTCAGGGAACAATGAGCAGTTCTTC
V gene: TRBV5-1
J gene: TRBJ2-1
clone size: once
D gene: -

CDR3 protein: CASSPELIPSPNTEAFF
CDR3 DNA: TGTGCCAGCTCACCCGAACTAATCCCCAGCCCTAACACTGAAGCTTTCTTT
V gene: TRBV18
J gene: TRBJ1-1
clone size: -
D gene: -

CDR3 protein: CASSLRATQLSYNEQFF
CDR3 DNA: TGTGCCAGCAGCTTAAGGGCTACCCAATTGTCCTACAATGAGCAGTTCTTC
V gene: TRBV7-3
J gene: TRBJ2-1
clone size: -
D gene: -

CDR3 protein: CASSHQGSTGELFF
CDR3 DNA: TGTGCCAGCAGCCACCAGGGAAGCACCGGGGAGCTGTTTTTT
V gene: TRBV11-2
J gene: TRBJ2-2
clone size: -
D gene: -

CDR3 protein: CASSPQTLPSGGPGEQFF
CDR3 DNA: TGTGCCAGCAGCCCACAAACTCTACCTTCGGGGGGGCCGGGTGAGCAGTTCTTC
V gene: TRBV9
J gene: TRBJ2-1
clone size: -
D gene: TRBD2

CDR3 protein: CASSQVTGVNYGYTF
CDR3 DNA: TGTGCCAGCAGCCAAGTAACAGGGGTGAACTATGGCTACACCTTC
V gene: TRBV14
J gene: TRBJ1-2
clone size: -
D gene: TRBD1

CDR3 protein: CASSPAGSNQPQHF
CDR3 DNA: TGTGCCAGCTCACCAGCGGGGAGCAACCAGCCCCAGCATTTT
V gene: TRBV18
J gene: TRBJ1-5
clone size: -
D gene: -

CDR3 protein: CASSPTGGLNQPQHF
CDR3 DNA: TGTGCCAGCAGCCCGACAGGGGGCTTAAATCAGCCCCAGCATTTT
V gene: TRBV28
J gene: TRBJ1-5
clone size: -
D gene: TRBD1

CDR3 protein: CASSFGQVYTF
CDR3 DNA: TGTGCCAGCAGCTTCGGACAGGTCTACACCTTC
V gene: TRBV11-2
J gene: TRBJ1-2
clone size: -
D gene: TRBD1

CDR3 protein: CASSYGQGSYEQYF
CDR3 DNA: TGTGCCAGCAGTTACGGACAGGGTTCCTACGAGCAGTACTTC
V gene: TRBV6-5
J gene: TRBJ2-7
clone size: few
D gene: TRBD1

CDR3 protein: CASSFPGTGYEQYF
CDR3 DNA: TGTGCCAGCAGCTTTCCCGGGACAGGATACGAGCAGTACTTC
V gene: TRBV5-6
J gene: TRBJ2-7
clone size: -
D gene: TRBD1

CDR3 protein: CSVRGGGGTDTQYF
CDR3 DNA: TGCAGCGTCCGGGGAGGGGGAGGCACAGATACGCAGTATTTT
V gene: TRBV29-1
J gene: TRBJ2-3
clone size: once
D gene: -

CDR3 protein: CATTMNTEAFF
CDR3 DNA: TGTGCCACGACAATGAACACTGAAGCTTTCTTT
V gene: TRBV7-9
J gene: TRBJ1-1
clone size: -
D gene: -

CDR3 protein: CASSELGGARGYTF
CDR3 DNA: TGTGCCAGCAGTGAATTGGGAGGGGCGCGGGGCTACACCTTC
V gene: TRBV2
J gene: TRBJ1-2
clone size: few
D gene: -

CDR3 protein: CASSSWDRVGNEQFF
CDR3 DNA: TGTGCCAGCAGCTCGTGGGACAGGGTGGGCAATGAGCAGTTCTTC
V gene: TRBV7-3
J gene: TRBJ2-1
clone size: -
D gene: TRBD1

CDR3 protein: CAWSYTGRGYTF
CDR3 DNA: TGTGCCTGGAGTTACACAGGGCGGGGCTACACCTTC
V gene: TRBV30
J gene: TRBJ1-2
clone size: -
D gene: -

CDR3 protein: CASSTATSSYNEQFF
CDR3 DNA: TGCGCCAGCAGCACAGCTACAAGCTCCTACAATGAGCAGTTCTTC
V gene: TRBV5-1
J gene: TRBJ2-1
clone size: -
D gene: -

CDR3 protein: CASSLAERSYEQYF
CDR3 DNA: TGTGCCAGCAGCTTAGCGGAGAGATCCTACGAGCAGTACTTC
V gene: TRBV7-9
J gene: TRBJ2-7
clone size: once
D gene: -

CDR3 protein: CASENRGDEQYF
CDR3 DNA: TGTGCCAGCGAAAACAGGGGGGACGAGCAGTACTTC
V gene: TRBV2
J gene: TRBJ2-7
clone size: -
D gene: TRBD1

CDR3 protein: CASSYSAGGLYGYTF
CDR3 DNA: TGTGCCAGCAGTTACTCGGCAGGGGGCTTGTATGGCTACACCTTC
V gene: TRBV6-5
J gene: TRBJ1-2
clone size: -
D gene: TRBD1

CDR3 protein: CAWSDQAPYEQYF
CDR3 DNA: TGTGCCTGGAGTGATCAGGCGCCCTACGAGCAGTACTTC
V gene: TRBV30
J gene: TRBJ2-7
clone size: few
D gene: -

CDR3 protein: CSVYQIRQGWGTEAFF
CDR3 DNA: TGCAGCGTATACCAAATTAGACAGGGCTGGGGGACTGAAGCTTTCTTT
V gene: TRBV29-1
J gene: TRBJ1-1
clone size: -
D gene: TRBD1

CDR3 protein: CASSLGSFNQPQHF
CDR3 DNA: TGTGCCAGCAGCTTAGGTTCATTCAATCAGCCCCAGCATTTT
V gene: TRBV11-2
J gene: TRBJ1-5
clone size: -
D gene: -

CDR3 protein: CAISEKGDRQPQHF
CDR3 DNA: TGTGCCATCAGTGAGAAGGGGGATCGGCAGCCCCAGCATTTT
V gene: TRBV10-3
J gene: TRBJ1-5
clone size: few
D gene: -

CDR3 protein: CASSVGQNTGELFF
CDR3 DNA: TGTGCCAGCAGCGTAGGTCAGAACACCGGGGAGCTGTTTTTT
V gene: TRBV9
J gene: TRBJ2-2
clone size: -
D gene: -

CDR3 protein: CAWSSFTGGQETQYF
CDR3 DNA: TGTGCCTGGAGCTCATTTACGGGGGGCCAAGAGACCCAGTACTTC
V gene: TRBV30
J gene: TRBJ2-5
clone size: -
D gene: TRBD2

CDR3 protein: CASSVGIVREETQYF
CDR3 DNA: TGTGCCAGCAGCGTAGGGATTGTCAGGGAAGAGACCCAGTACTTC
V gene: TRBV9
J gene: TRBJ2-5
clone size: -
D gene: -

CDR3 protein: CASRLSSEKLFF
CDR3 DNA: TGTGCCAGCAGGTTGAGTAGTGAAAAACTGTTTTTT
V gene: TRBV12-3/TRBV12-4
J gene: TRBJ1-4
clone size: -
D gene: -

CDR3 protein: CASSLFGAETPQYF
CDR3 DNA: TGTGCCAGCAGCTTATTCGGTGCGGAAACGCCGCAGTATTTT
V gene: TRBV11-1
J gene: TRBJ2-3
clone size: -
D gene: -

CDR3 protein: CASRTGGSGANVLTF
CDR3 DNA: TGTGCCAGCAGGACAGGGGGTTCGGGGGCCAACGTCCTGACTTTC
V gene: TRBV6-5
J gene: TRBJ2-6
clone size: -
D gene: TRBD1

CDR3 protein: CATRRGGDYGYTF
CDR3 DNA: TGTGCCACGAGACGGGGAGGGGATTATGGCTACACCTTC
V gene: TRBV19
J gene: TRBJ1-2
clone size: -
D gene: -

CDR3 protein: CASSPGPEAFF
CDR3 DNA: TGTGCCAGCAGTCCTGGGCCTGAAGCTTTCTTT
V gene: TRBV12-3/TRBV12-4
J gene: TRBJ1-1
clone size: -
D gene: -

CDR3 protein: CASSYSGTGGNTIYF
CDR3 DNA: TGTGCCAGCAGTTACTCGGGGACAGGGGGGAACACCATATATTTT
V gene: TRBV6-5
J gene: TRBJ1-3
clone size: -
D gene: TRBD1

CDR3 protein: CATSSRAGGPFGQFF
CDR3 DNA: TGTGCCACCAGCAGTAGGGCGGGGGGGCCGTTCGGGCAGTTCTTC
V gene: TRBV15
J gene: TRBJ2-1
clone size: -
D gene: TRBD2

CDR3 protein: CASSVARGTPYNEQFF
CDR3 DNA: TGTGCCAGCAGCGTAGCTAGGGGGACCCCCTACAATGAGCAGTTCTTC
V gene: TRBV9
J gene: TRBJ2-1
clone size: -
D gene: -

CDR3 protein: CSVGADTQYF
CDR3 DNA: TGCAGTGTGGGCGCAGATACGCAGTATTTT
V gene: TRBV20-1
J gene: TRBJ2-3
clone size: -
D gene: -

CDR3 protein: CASSGGQGGTDTQYF
CDR3 DNA: TGTGCCAGCAGCGGGGGACAGGGAGGCACAGATACGCAGTATTTT
V gene: TRBV7-9
J gene: TRBJ2-3
clone size: -
D gene: TRBD1

CDR3 protein: CASRVGQAGHEQYF
CDR3 DNA: TGTGCCAGCAGAGTAGGACAGGCAGGCCACGAGCAGTACTTC
V gene: TRBV11-1
J gene: TRBJ2-7
clone size: -
D gene: TRBD1

CDR3 protein: CASSHHKGKGETQYF
CDR3 DNA: TGTGCCAGTAGCCACCACAAGGGCAAGGGGGAGACCCAGTACTTC
V gene: TRBV19
J gene: TRBJ2-5
clone size: -
D gene: -

CDR3 protein: CASSRPGTGREQYF
CDR3 DNA: TGTGCCAGCTCACGGCCGGGGACAGGGCGAGAGCAGTACTTC
V gene: TRBV18
J gene: TRBJ2-7
clone size: -
D gene: TRBD1

CDR3 protein: CASSLAGTLTDTQYF
CDR3 DNA: TGCGCCAGCAGCTTGGCCGGGACTCTCACAGATACGCAGTATTTT
V gene: TRBV5-1
J gene: TRBJ2-3
clone size: -
D gene: -

CDR3 protein: CASSLHDRAGYTF
CDR3 DNA: TGTGCCAGCAGCCTCCACGACAGGGCTGGCTACACCTTC
V gene: TRBV14
J gene: TRBJ1-2
clone size: -
D gene: TRBD1

CDR3 protein: CASSMERGPNEQFF
CDR3 DNA: TGTGCCAGTAGTATGGAGCGGGGTCCCAATGAGCAGTTCTTC
V gene: TRBV19
J gene: TRBJ2-1
clone size: -
D gene: TRBD2

CDR3 protein: CASLSNRGTGIPYEQYF
CDR3 DNA: TGTGCCAGCCTATCCAACAGAGGGACAGGGATACCCTACGAGCAGTACTTC
V gene: TRBV28
J gene: TRBJ2-7
clone size: -
D gene: TRBD1

CDR3 protein: CASSLSGGAFNEQYF
CDR3 DNA: TGTGCCAGCAGCTTATCCGGGGGTGCATTTAACGAGCAGTACTTC
V gene: TRBV7-6
J gene: TRBJ2-7
clone size: -
D gene: -

CDR3 protein: CASSTSGGYTPTNEKLFF
CDR3 DNA: TGTGCCAGCAGTACCTCGGGGGGCTATACCCCCACTAATGAAAAACTGTTTTTT
V gene: TRBV27
J gene: TRBJ1-4
clone size: -
D gene: -

CDR3 protein: CASSLSQGNEAFF
CDR3 DNA: TGTGCCAGCAGTTTAAGTCAGGGCAATGAAGCTTTCTTT
V gene: TRBV27
J gene: TRBJ1-1
clone size: -
D gene: -

CDR3 protein: CASSLGGQGSEQYF
CDR3 DNA: TGTGCCAGCAGCCTTGGGGGACAGGGCAGCGAGCAGTACTTC
V gene: TRBV7-2
J gene: TRBJ2-7
clone size: -
D gene: TRBD1